The clone carrying this T cell receptor beta chain has a single count. The sample is drawn from a study of CD8 T cells in ankylosing spondylitis. TCRdb re-called the 5' RACE reads with MiXCR, one entry per CDR3 protein. Of approximately 340,000 distinct CDR3 sequences in the sample, about 15% are singletons; the top ten hold approximately 1.1%. There are 14 residues in the CDR3. From germline, CDR1 is DFQATT and CDR2 SNEGSKA (reference sequence). Trimming cost V 2 bases and J 1 base, with 11 bases left between them. Sequencing input: blood, either unsorted or a sorted T cell fraction (not recorded which). The chain employs TRBV20-1 and TRBJ1-1; D not resolved. This clonotype originated in a male donor with ankylosing spondylitis or in good health (not recorded which). The CDR3 DNA is TGCAGTGCTAGAATTGGGGTTTCGAACACTGAAGCTTTCTTT. Translating gives CSARIGVSNTEAFF.